Following are 21 T cell receptor beta chains from one sample sequenced in a study of OX40 agonist ivuxolimab in advanced cancers. Generated by immunoSEQ multiplex PCR, the TCRdb table keeps only in-frame clones and is missing some. The sample lists 35,000 to 55,000 clones, about 88% seen once, with roughly 13% in the top ten. Sample: CD4+ or CD8+ T cells sorted from blood, taken in a trial of the OX40 agonist ivuxolimab. These receptors all stem from an adult with an advanced solid tumor such as melanoma, head and neck, liver or kidney cancer.

V gene TRBV19 combines with J gene TRBJ1-4, with no clear D. V lost 7 bases and J 8 bases, leaving 14 bases between the germline ends. Germline lookup yields CDR1 LNHDA and CDR2 SQIVND (reference sequence). The CDR3 has 13 residues. In DNA, the CDR3 is TGTGCCAGTAATGTACGGGGTCGAGAAAAACTGTTTTTT. The encoded protein is CASNVRGREKLFF.

The chain employs TRBV15 and TRBJ2-3; 8 bases map to TRBD1. From germline, CDR1 is LNHNV and CDR2 YYDKDF (reference sequence). The CDR3 is 14 residues long. J gave up 4 bases and V 9 bases, and 9 bases lay outside the gene matches. The CDR3 loop reads CATEQGDGADTQYF. DNA for the CDR3: TGTGCCACAGAACAGGGGGACGGGGCAGATACGCAGTATTTT.

The rearrangement links TRBV11-2 to TRBJ1-4; D might be TRBD1 (6 bases). Trimming took 5 bases from V and 3 from J, leaving 10 bases between them. Germline V gives CDR1 SGHAT, CDR2 FQNNGV. This CDR3 comprises 14 residues. CDR3 amino acids: CASSLQGANEKLFF. CDR3 bases: TGTGCCAGCAGCCTACAGGGAGCTAATGAAAAACTGTTTTTT.

Worth noting for this clone: Relative to the germline gene, one junction end is altered; a read error may explain this. The chain uses TRBV11-3 and TRBJ2-7; D ambiguous. This CDR3 comprises 13 residues. CDR1 and CDR2 from the germline V gene are SGHNT and YENEEA. CDR3 in DNA: TGTGCCAGCAGCATAGACGGCTTTGGCGAGCAGTACTTC. This encodes CASSIDGFGEQYF. The variable domain in full, with the rest retrieved from reference TRBV11-3 and TRBJ2-7, is EAGVVQSPRYKIIEKKQPVAFWCNPISGHNTLYWYLQNLGQGPELLIRYENEEAVDDSQLPKDRFSAERLKGVDSTLKIQPAELGDSAVYLCASSIDGFGEQYFGPGTRLTVT.

The CDR3 nucleotides read TGTGCCAGCAGTCCCGGGACCCTAAACTACAATGAGCAGTTCTTC. It specifies CASSPGTLNYNEQFF. The V gene is TRBV6-5, the J gene TRBJ2-1, with D tentatively TRBD1 or TRBD2 (5 bases each). Germline V CDR1 and CDR2: MNHEY, SVGAGI. CDR3 length: 15 amino acids. Trimming pared 5 bases from V and 3 bases from J, leaving 14 bases between.

V usage is TRBV4-3 and J usage is TRBJ2-7; 8 bases agree with TRBD1. V trimming: 4 bases; J trimming: 2 bases; junction bases outside the gene matches: 4. Germline CDR1 is LGHNA and CDR2 is YSLEER. This CDR3 region has 14 residues. The CDR3 reads CASSRDRRAYEQYF. CDR3 nucleotides: TGCGCCAGCAGCCGGGACAGGAGGGCCTACGAGCAGTACTTC.

This chain uses TRBV5-1 with TRBJ2-3; no clear D gene. In germline, CDR1 is SGHRS, CDR2 YFSETQ. Trimming cost V 0 bases and J 4 bases, with 9 bases left between them. The CDR3 contains 14 residues. The CDR3 DNA sequence: TGCGCCAGCAGCTTGGCGGGTCGGGCAGATACGCAGTATTTT. It is translated as CASSLAGRADTQYF. Looking up the rest from reference TRBV5-1 and TRBJ2-3 gives the full variable domain: KAGVTQTPRYLIKTRGQQVTLSCSPISGHRSVSWYQQTPGQGLQFLFEYFSETQRNKGNFPGRFSGRQFSNSRSEMNVSTLELGDSALYLCASSLAGRADTQYFGPGTRLTVL.

Points on this clone: Other DNA sequences in the same sample also yield this CDR3. This chain joins TRBV27 and TRBJ2-4; D unresolved. The CDR3 is 16 residues long. V was cut by 0 bases and J by 1 base, with 10 bases left in between. Germline CDR1 and CDR2: MNHEY and SMNVEV (reference sequence). CDR3 loop: CASSLSLGAAKNIQYF. CDR3 DNA: TGTGCCAGCAGTTTATCGCTGGGCGCGGCCAAAAACATTCAGTACTTC.

The chain recombines TRBV5-4 with TRBJ2-6; D gene uncertain. V was shortened by 3 bases and J by 0 bases, with 19 bases between the two germline ends. This CDR3 spans 19 amino acids. Germline values: CDR1 SGHNT, CDR2 YYREEE (reference sequence). The CDR3 nucleotides are TGTGCCAGCAGCTACCTGTTGGGAAGTCCTCTCTCTGGGGCCAACGTCCTGACTTTC. Translation: CASSYLLGSPLSGANVLTF.

The rearrangement joins TRBV4-1 to TRBJ2-6; D is unclear. V lost 1 base and J 0 bases, leaving 16 bases between the germline ends. CDR1 is MGHRA, CDR2 YSYEKL, per germline. This CDR3 spans 19 amino acids. The CDR3 DNA sequence: TGCGCCAGCAGCCAAGTTCGGGTGGGCCGGAGCTCTGGGGCCAACGTCCTGACTTTC. Protein: CASSQVRVGRSSGANVLTF.

This sequence joins TRBV13 and TRBJ1-1; D is unclear. The V gene's germline CDR1 is PRHDT and CDR2 FYEKMQ (reference sequence). The CDR3 runs to 18 residues. The V end was cut by 6 bases, the J end by 6 bases, with 29 bases between. The CDR3 spells CASSFLKSGGRFIAEAFF. The DNA of the CDR3 is TGTGCCAGCAGTTTCTTAAAATCCGGTGGTCGGTTTATCGCTGAAGCTTTCTTT.

V is TRBV15 and J is TRBJ1-3; D not resolved. Germline CDR1 and CDR2: LNHNV and YYDKDF (reference sequence). The V end was cut by 0 bases, the J end by 0 bases, with 6 bases between. The CDR3 totals 15 residues. The CDR3 sequence: CATSRDGSSGNTIYF. The CDR3 DNA follows: TGTGCCACCAGCAGAGATGGGAGCTCTGGAAACACCATATATTTT.

This clone has more than one count but fewer than ten. The chain couples TRBV7-2 to TRBJ1-1; 7 bases agree with TRBD1. The CDR3 loop spans 15 amino acids. J lost 1 base, V lost 3 bases, and 5 bases had no gene match. The V gene's germline CDR1 is SGHTA and CDR2 FQGNSA. The CDR3 spells CASSFDWTGNTEAFF. CDR3 coding DNA: TGTGCCAGCAGCTTCGATTGGACAGGGAACACTGAAGCTTTCTTT.

The genes are TRBV7-9 and TRBJ1-1; no definite D call. Trimming stripped 3 bases from V and 4 bases from J, with 6 bases between. The CDR3 is 12 residues long. Germline V gene sequence: CDR1 SEHNR, CDR2 FQNEAQ (reference sequence). CDR3 sequence: CASSLSSTEAFF. Here the CDR3 DNA reads TGTGCCAGCAGCTTGTCCAGCACTGAAGCTTTCTTT.

The chain joins TRBV19 to TRBJ2-1; perhaps D is TRBD1 or TRBD2 (6 bases each). The germline V gene has CDR1 LNHDA and CDR2 SQIVND (reference sequence). V lost 5 bases to trimming and J lost 2 bases, with 16 bases between them. The CDR3 runs 16 residues. The CDR3 protein is CASSSLRRGAYNEQFF. The DNA for the CDR3 is TGTGCCAGTAGTTCCTTAAGGAGGGGGGCCTACAATGAGCAGTTCTTC.

The chain joins TRBV11-2 to TRBJ2-7, with D unclear. The V end lost 1 base, the J end lost 3 bases, and 10 bases lay between the germline ends. CDR3 size: 14 residues. Germline values: CDR1 SGHAT, CDR2 FQNNGV. The CDR3 spells CASSLGSPHYEQYF. CDR3 nucleotides: TGTGCCAGCAGCTTAGGGTCACCTCACTACGAGCAGTACTTC.

This clone was detected once. CDR3: CASSFVGSGVATNEKLFF. In nucleotides, the CDR3 is TGTGCCAGCAGCTTTGTCGGTTCCGGGGTTGCAACTAATGAAAAACTGTTTTTT. The V gene is TRBV5-8, the J gene TRBJ1-4; D is unresolved. The CDR3 covers 18 residues. The germline CDR1 and CDR2 sequences are SGHTS and YDEGEE. V was clipped by 2 bases and J by 0 bases, with 17 bases between them.

This clone occurred once. This chain uses TRBV5-4 with TRBJ2-1; no clear D. Germline loops: CDR1 SGHNT, CDR2 YYREEE (reference sequence). The CDR3 runs to 15 residues. V shed 2 bases and J shed 2 bases, with 11 bases lying between them. The CDR3 DNA follows: TGTGCCAGCAGCTTCGCGCCGGTGGCCTACAATGAGCAGTTCTTC. Its protein is CASSFAPVAYNEQFF.

V and J are TRBV25-1 and TRBJ2-5; D is perhaps TRBD1 (6 bases). Between the trimmed V and J ends, which lost 6 bases and 4 bases, there was a span of 12 bases. The germline V gene encodes CDR1 MGHDK and CDR2 SYGVNS. The CDR3 covers 13 residues. This chain's CDR3 is CASSNRVGETQYF. In DNA, the CDR3 is TGTGCCAGCAGCAACAGGGTCGGAGAGACCCAGTACTTC.

The rearrangement joins TRBV7-9 to TRBJ2-1, with TRBD2 identical over 13 bases. The CDR3 is made up of 14 amino acids. Losses at the gene ends were 5 bases for V and 10 bases for J; bases not matched to a gene: 5. Looked up from germline, CDR1 is SEHNR and CDR2 is FQNEAQ (reference sequence). The CDR3 protein is CASSQGTSGTEQFF. The DNA of the CDR3 is TGTGCCAGCAGCCAGGGGACTAGCGGGACAGAGCAGTTCTTC.

V is TRBV6-1 and J is TRBJ2-7; D is possibly TRBD2 (6 bases). The CDR3 is made up of 15 amino acids. Germline V lookup: CDR1 MNHNS, CDR2 SASEGT. V gave up 4 bases and J gave up 3 bases, with 16 bases separating them. CDR3 bases: TGTGCCAGCAGTGCCTCCGGGACTTCACGCTACGAGCAGTACTTC. Its translation: CASSASGTSRYEQYF.